A single sample is the source of the 24 T cell receptor beta chains below, sequenced in a study of blood T cell repertoires in COVID-19. Sequenced by immunoSEQ multiplex PCR; TCRdb stores in-frame clones only, minus some. The sample lists some 170,000 clones; roughly 82% were seen once. The sample was PBMCs or T cells enriched from blood (not recorded which). Every receptor here comes from a man aged 50-60 years who had recovered from COVID-19.

This clone occurred a few times. The chain employs TRBV6-4 and TRBJ2-3; maybe TRBD2 (5 bases). Per germline, CDR1 MRHNA and CDR2 SNTAGT. Between the trimmed V and J ends, which lost 3 bases and 3 bases, there was a span of 7 bases. The length of the CDR3 is 13 residues. CDR3: CASSERETDTQYF. Written as DNA, the CDR3 is TGTGCCAGCAGTGAGAGGGAAACAGATACGCAGTATTTT.

This clone has ten or more counts. This chain links TRBV3-1 (or the pseudogene TRBV3-2) with TRBJ2-1, with TRBD2 matching over 8 bases. The length of the CDR3 is 15 residues. Germline values: CDR1 LGHDT, CDR2 YNNKEL (reference sequence). The junction had 10 bases not matched to a gene; V was cut back by 7 bases and J by 5 bases. The chain's CDR3 is CASTALGTRDNEQFF. In nucleotides, the CDR3 is TGTGCCAGCACCGCTTTGGGGACTAGGGACAATGAGCAGTTCTTC.

Only one count was recorded for this clone. An end of the junction differs from the germline gene, which may be a read error. The chain employs TRBV7-9 and TRBJ1-4; the match to TRBD1 covers 9 bases. Germline V gene sequence: CDR1 SEHNR, CDR2 FQNEAQ (reference sequence). The CDR3 is 16 residues long. The CDR3 nucleotides are TGTGCCAACAGCCCGGGACAGGGAGGTATTAATGAAAAACTGTTTTTT. This gives the protein CANSPGQGGINEKLFF.

The chain is built from TRBV19 and TRBJ2-7; 10 positions match TRBD1. The CDR3 totals 15 residues. J lost 3 bases, V lost 4 bases, and 6 bases had no gene match. Per the germline V gene, CDR1 is LNHDA and CDR2 is SQIVND (reference sequence). As DNA, the CDR3 is TGTGCCAGTAGTACCCGGACAGGGGGGGTCTACGAGCAGTACTTC. Translated, it gives CASSTRTGGVYEQYF.

This rearrangement joins TRBV3-1 (or the pseudogene TRBV3-2) to TRBJ1-4; D gene unclear. The CDR3 loop spans 15 amino acids. The V end lost 0 bases, the J end lost 7 bases, and 12 bases lay between the germline ends. Germline V gene data show CDR1 as LGHDT and CDR2 as YNNKEL (reference sequence). The DNA for the CDR3 is TGTGCCAGCAGCCAAGAGATCGGGTCGGGTGAAAAACTGTTTTTT. Protein sequence: CASSQEIGSGEKLFF.

V gene TRBV6-5 combines with J gene TRBJ2-1; the match to TRBD1 covers 7 bases. Germline V CDR1 and CDR2: MNHEY, SVGAGI. With 6 bases clipped from V and 5 bases from J, the junction kept 10 bases outside the gene matches. The CDR3 has 15 residues. The CDR3, as DNA: TGTGCCAGCAGACCCCGGGACAGAATTCACAATGAGCAGTTCTTC. The encoded protein is CASRPRDRIHNEQFF.

The chain combines TRBV18 with TRBJ2-7; 8 bases are shared with TRBD2. Germline lookup yields CDR1 KGHSH and CDR2 LQKENI. There are 16 residues in the CDR3. V gave up 2 bases and J gave up 5 bases; unmatched junction bases: 11. The CDR3 protein is CASSPDPLAALDEQYF. CDR3 in DNA: TGTGCCAGCTCACCAGATCCACTAGCGGCCCTCGACGAGCAGTACTTC.

The chain employs TRBV21-1 and TRBJ1-5; the D segment call TRBD1 is taken from the table without a DNA check. TRBV21-1 is deemed a pseudogene. There are 16 residues in the CDR3. CDR3 nucleotide sequence: TGTGCCAGCAGCACCCGGACAGGGTATAGCAATCAGCCCCAGCATTTT. This translates into CASSTRTGYSNQPQHF.

This clone was seen only once. The genes are TRBV4-1 and TRBJ1-4, with TRBD1 as a possible D gene (5 bases). V was shortened by 0 bases and J by 8 bases, with 7 bases between the two germline ends. Germline values: CDR1 MGHRA, CDR2 YSYEKL. The CDR3 runs 13 residues. The DNA of the CDR3 is TGCGCCAGCAGCCAAGAGGAGGGGGAAAAACTGTTTTTT. Amino acid sequence: CASSQEEGEKLFF.

The CDR3 DNA reads TGTGCCAGCAGCAAAGCGCGGGGGGGCGCGGCCGCGGTCGATAATTCACCCCTCCACTTT. Translating gives CASSKARGGAAAVDNSPLHF. J is TRBJ1-6 and V is TRBV21-1. TRBV21-1 is annotated as a pseudogene. This CDR3 comprises 20 residues.

The rearrangement uses TRBV4-2 and TRBJ2-3; 9 nucleotides align to TRBD2. CDR3 length: 17 residues. Germline-derived CDR1 and CDR2 are LGHNA and YNFKEQ. V was pared by 1 base and J by 2 bases, with 7 bases of the junction left unmatched. CDR3 in DNA: TGTGCCAGCAGCCAAGTTCGGGCGGGGGGGGCCACAGATACGCAGTATTTT. Residues: CASSQVRAGGATDTQYF.

The genes are TRBV6-5 and TRBJ2-6; D gene unclear. Trimming stripped 8 bases from V and 2 bases from J, with 7 bases between. The CDR3 sequence is 13 residues long. CDR1 is MNHEY and CDR2 is SVGAGI in the germline V gene. The CDR3 region has the DNA TGTGCCAGCCGCGAGGCTGGGGCCAACGTCCTGACTTTC. Amino acids: CASREAGANVLTF.

This clone was recorded a few times. The gene calls are TRBV7-2 and TRBJ1-2; no clear D. V was trimmed by 5 bases and J by 2 bases, leaving 12 bases between them. The CDR3 has 14 residues. Germline V CDR1 and CDR2: SGHTA, FQGNSA. In DNA form, the CDR3 reads TGTGCCAGCAGCCCCGAGGTCGGAAACTATGGCTACACCTTC. Translating gives CASSPEVGNYGYTF.

This chain uses TRBV7-2 with TRBJ1-5; 9 bases match TRBD1. This CDR3 is 15 amino acids long. Trimming took 3 bases from V and 7 from J; bases not matched to a gene: 7. Germline CDR1 reads SGHTA; CDR2 reads FQGNSA. CDR3 region: CASSFTGTGIQPQHF. CDR3 bases: TGTGCCAGCAGCTTCACCGGGACAGGGATCCAGCCCCAGCATTTT.

This clone appeared a few times. The chain links TRBV30 to TRBJ1-1, with 11 bases identical to TRBD1. This CDR3 has 15 residues. Unmatched junction bases numbered 3, after V lost 3 bases and J lost 0 bases. The germline V gene encodes CDR1 GTSNPN and CDR2 SVGIG (reference sequence). The CDR3 DNA is TGTGCCTGGAGGGACAGGGGGCATGTGAACACTGAAGCTTTCTTT. Encoded protein: CAWRDRGHVNTEAFF.

The chain is built from TRBV5-4 and TRBJ2-3; the match to TRBD1 covers 7 bases. The trim removed 1 base at V and 4 bases at J, leaving 6 bases unmatched. Germline V gene lookup returns CDR1 SGHNT and CDR2 YYREEE (reference sequence). The CDR3 is made up of 15 amino acids. CDR3 nucleotides: TGTGCCAGCAGCTTGAAGTCAGGGGGTCCAGATACGCAGTATTTT. Protein: CASSLKSGGPDTQYF.

V usage is TRBV2 and J usage is TRBJ1-2; a weak D match, TRBD1 (6 bases). V lost 5 bases, J lost 10 bases, and 11 bases lay in between. CDR1 SNHLY and CDR2 FYNNEI come from the germline V gene. CDR3 length equals 11 residues. CDR3: CASSTTGIYTF. CDR3 bases: TGTGCCAGCAGTACCACAGGGATCTACACCTTC.

This clone is judged medium-sized. This chain uses TRBV11-3 with TRBJ2-6; TRBD1 matches at 11 bases. Germline V gene lookup returns CDR1 SGHNT and CDR2 YENEEA. J was trimmed by 4 bases and V by 6 bases; bases with no gene match: 5. The CDR3 spans 16 residues. DNA of the CDR3: TGTGCCAGCAGAACGGACAGGGGGCTAGGGGCCAACGTCCTGACTTTC. Its translation: CASRTDRGLGANVLTF.

The chain carries TRBV6-5 and TRBJ1-5; no clear D gene. Germline V gene lookup returns CDR1 MNHEY and CDR2 SVGAGI. Deletions cut 6 bases from V and 9 bases from J, with 12 bases between. There are 12 residues in the CDR3. CDR3 sequence: CASRPQSGPQHF. CDR3 nucleotide sequence: TGTGCCAGCAGACCACAGTCAGGGCCCCAGCATTTT.

The V and J genes are TRBV6-5 and TRBJ1-1; D gene ambiguous. CDR1 MNHEY and CDR2 SVGAGI come from the germline V gene. This CDR3 contains 14 residues. Trimming shortened V by 3 bases and J by 0 bases, and 8 bases separated the two germline ends. The CDR3 is CASSYPELNTEAFF. CDR3 nucleotides: TGTGCCAGCAGTTATCCTGAGCTGAACACTGAAGCTTTCTTT.

Notes on this clone: Other DNA sequences in this sample translate to the same CDR3. The chain combines TRBV4-2 with TRBJ2-5; TRBD2 aligns across 10 bases. CDR1 and CDR2 (germline): LGHNA, YNFKEQ. The CDR3 sequence is 16 residues long. With V trimmed by 2 bases and J by 4 bases, 7 bases remained unmatched. The CDR3 DNA reads as TGTGCCAGCAGCCAAAGTGTAGCGGGGGGCGGAGAGACCCAGTACTTC. Its translation: CASSQSVAGGGETQYF.

This clone was seen once. The chain couples TRBV5-1 to TRBJ2-1, with D possibly TRBD1 on 5 matching bases. CDR1 and CDR2 from the germline V gene are SGHRS and YFSETQ. V lost 3 bases and J lost 5, with 18 bases in between. This CDR3 is built from 16 residues. CDR3 sequence: CASSYQGLRANNEQFF. CDR3 sequence (DNA): TGCGCCAGCAGCTATCAGGGTCTTCGGGCGAACAATGAGCAGTTCTTC.

This sequence joins TRBV18 and TRBJ1-1, with D possibly matching TRBD1 (5 bases). The CDR3 has 15 amino acids. CDR1 and CDR2 (germline): KGHSH, LQKENI. Trimming left V 4 bases short and J 6 bases short, with 18 bases between. CDR3 sequence: CASSLGGVSSPEAFF. The CDR3 bases are TGTGCCAGCTCACTCGGGGGGGTCTCGTCGCCTGAAGCTTTCTTT.

This chain connects TRBV6-2 or TRBV6-3 to TRBJ1-3; 7 bases line up with TRBD1. This CDR3 spans 16 amino acids. Germline V lookup: CDR1 MNHEY, CDR2 SVGEGT. The trim removed 4 bases at V and 4 bases at J, leaving 10 bases unmatched. This chain's CDR3 is CASSSAGTVIGNTIYF. As DNA, the CDR3 is TGTGCCAGCAGTTCGGCGGGGACAGTGATCGGAAACACCATATATTTT.